A single sample gave rise to the 10 T cell receptor beta chains below, sequenced in a study of cytomegalovirus exposure and HLA in healthy donors. PCR amplification relied on 60 Vbeta primers (plus 13 Jbeta primers). TCRdb's copy holds only in-frame clones and misses some; the assay was immunoSEQ multiplex PCR. This sample yields around 110,000 clones, of which 77% are seen a single time; 4.2% belongs to the top ten. Material for sequencing was PBMCs. These receptors were collected from a male donor in good health and CMV-seronegative.

The chain is built from TRBV5-1 and TRBJ2-1; 8 bases agree with TRBD2. The CDR3 runs to 13 residues. J lost 7 bases, V lost 1 base, and 1 base had no gene match. CDR1 and CDR2 from the germline V gene are SGHRS and YFSETQ. CDR3: CASSLRLANEQFF. CDR3 sequence (DNA): TGCGCCAGCAGCTTGAGACTAGCGAATGAGCAGTTCTTC. The whole variable domain, remainder taken from reference TRBV5-1 and TRBJ2-1, is KAGVTQTPRYLIKTRGQQVTLSCSPISGHRSVSWYQQTPGQGLQFLFEYFSETQRNKGNFPGRFSGRQFSNSRSEMNVSTLELGDSALYLCASSLRLANEQFFGPGTRLTVL.

The V and J genes are TRBV5-4 and TRBJ2-5; D possibly corresponds to TRBD1 (5 bases). The tail of the sequence fits TRBJ2-7 better, so the J call may be wrong. CDR1 is SGHNT and CDR2 is YYREEE in the germline V gene (reference sequence). The CDR3 has 14 residues. Written as DNA, the CDR3 is TGTGCCAGCAGCATTGGCCAGGGCTCCTACGAGCAGTACTTC. It encodes CASSIGQGSYEQYF.

The chain couples TRBV27 to TRBJ2-1, with 16 bases identical to TRBD2. Germline V CDR1 and CDR2: MNHEY, SMNVEV (reference sequence). V shed 4 bases, J shed 15 bases, and the junction held 9 bases outside the gene matches. The CDR3 is 15 residues long. CDR3 sequence reads: CASSSPGLAGGNPFF. CDR3 DNA sequence: TGTGCCAGCAGTTCACCGGGACTAGCGGGAGGGAATCCGTTCTTC.

This chain joins TRBV7-9 and TRBJ1-1; no clear D gene. Between the trimmed V and J ends, which lost 4 bases and 0 bases, there was a span of 12 bases. CDR1 SEHNR and CDR2 FQNEAQ come from the germline V gene (reference sequence). The CDR3 contains 15 residues. This CDR3 reads CASSSDGVLNTEAFF. The CDR3 bases are TGTGCCAGCAGCTCCGACGGAGTCTTGAACACTGAAGCTTTCTTT.

In this sample, this clone turned up a few times. The chain uses TRBV29-1 and TRBJ1-2; 7 bases are shared with TRBD1. The CDR3 contains 15 residues. V shed 7 bases and J 4 bases; nucleotides not matched to a gene: 15. From germline, CDR1 is SQVTM and CDR2 ANQGSEA. CDR3: CSAGTTQTGSYGYTF. In nucleotides, the CDR3 is TGCAGCGCCGGGACGACCCAGACAGGGTCCTATGGCTACACCTTC.

V and J are TRBV15 and TRBJ1-5; perhaps TRBD1 as D (5 bases). Trimming pared 0 bases from V and 6 bases from J, leaving 9 bases between. This CDR3 comprises 14 residues. Germline V lookup: CDR1 LNHNV, CDR2 YYDKDF (reference sequence). The CDR3 here is CATSRDRGFQPQHF. As DNA, the CDR3 is TGTGCCACCAGCAGAGATCGGGGGTTTCAGCCCCAGCATTTT.

The V call is TRBV7-6, the J call TRBJ2-1, with 9 bases aligning to TRBD2. Unmatched junction bases numbered 15, after V lost 5 bases and J lost 10 bases. CDR1 and CDR2 from the germline V gene are SGHVS and FNYEAQ. CDR3 length equals 16 residues. CDR3: CASSRGGASGIREQFF. The CDR3 nucleotides read TGTGCCAGCAGCCGGGGGGGGGCTAGCGGGATAAGGGAGCAGTTCTTC.

The CDR3: CASSSRFSSGLSTGELFF. CDR3 DNA sequence: TGTGCCAGCAGCTCTCGCTTCTCCTCTGGACTTTCCACCGGGGAGCTGTTTTTT. The chain combines TRBV9 with TRBJ2-2; a possible D gene is TRBD2 (5 bases). Germline lookup yields CDR1 SGDLS and CDR2 YYNGEE. The CDR3 has 18 amino acids. V lost 4 bases to trimming and J lost 4 bases, with 23 bases between them.

V usage is TRBV25-1 and J usage is TRBJ2-7, with TRBD1 matching 7 bases. This CDR3 is 12 amino acids long. J was trimmed by 5 bases and V by 2 bases; bases with no gene match: 0. Germline assignment: CDR1 MGHDK and CDR2 SYGVNS. CDR3 nucleotides: TGTGCCAGCAGTGAACAGGGGGACGAGCAGTACTTC. Its protein product is CASSEQGDEQYF.

This clone was counted a few times. The chain recombines TRBV6-1 with TRBJ1-2, with no clear D. This CDR3 has 15 amino acids. Germline-derived CDR1 and CDR2 are MNHNS and SASEGT. Trimming stripped 10 bases from V and 0 bases from J, with 18 bases between. The CDR3 spells CATLLPIKANYGYTF. The CDR3 DNA reads TGTGCCACCCTATTACCGATAAAAGCTAACTATGGCTACACCTTC.